Presented here are 20 T cell receptor beta chains from one specimen sequenced in a study of CD8 T cells in ankylosing spondylitis. Whole-study results and caveats: Ankylosing spondylitis blood appeared to carry a characteristic TCR beta motif of roughly 8 highly homologous variants.

Antigens for these TCRs are unknown. TCRdb reanalysed the 5' RACE reads using MiXCR and keeps one entry per CDR3 protein. The data hold approximately 540,000 distinct CDR3 sequences, with roughly an eighth observed a single time. The sample consisted of blood, either unsorted or a sorted T cell fraction (not recorded which). The receptors come from a male donor with ankylosing spondylitis.

The genes are TRBV20-1 and TRBJ2-3; TRBD2 matches at 7 bases. This CDR3 contains 15 residues. Germline V gene data show CDR1 as DFQATT and CDR2 as SNEGSKA (reference sequence). V shed 0 bases and J 2 bases; nucleotides not matched to a gene: 5. CDR3 sequence: CSARDRRLATDTQYF. In nucleotides, the CDR3 is TGCAGTGCTAGAGATAGACGACTAGCCACAGATACGCAGTATTTT.

This clonotype was seen once. The chain combines TRBV30 with TRBJ1-2; 8 bases line up with TRBD1. The J segment lost 4 bases and the V segment lost 3 bases, leaving 7 bases of the junction unmatched. The CDR3 extends over 14 amino acids. Germline CDR1 GTSNPN, CDR2 SVGIG (reference sequence). This CDR3 reads CAWSIDRGAYGYTF. In DNA form, the CDR3 reads TGTGCCTGGAGCATCGACAGGGGCGCCTATGGCTACACCTTC.

In this sample, this clonotype turned up a few times. J is TRBJ2-1 and V is TRBV20-1; unclear D gene. The CDR3 consists of 11 residues. Deletions cut 3 bases from V and 9 bases from J, with 9 bases between. The germline CDR1 and CDR2 sequences are DFQATT and SNEGSKA (reference sequence). CDR3 bases: TGCAGTGCTAGCTCTCCGCGTGAGCAGTTCTTC. Translating gives CSASSPREQFF.

In its sample, this clonotype was seen many times. This chain connects TRBV20-1 to TRBJ1-1, with 9 bases matching TRBD1. Germline CDR1 reads DFQATT; CDR2 reads SNEGSKA (reference sequence). The CDR3 sequence is 16 residues long. The junction had 14 bases not matched to a gene; V was cut back by 4 bases and J by 5 bases. CDR3 coding DNA: TGCAGTGCTACCCCAACTCACAGGGGGCGAGGAACTGAAGCTTTCTTT. Protein: CSATPTHRGRGTEAFF.

This clonotype was seen a handful of times. The J gene is TRBJ1-1, the V gene TRBV15; weak D call: TRBD1 (6 bases). This CDR3 contains 15 residues. Trimming shortened V by 5 bases and J by 3 bases, and 16 bases separated the two germline ends. CDR1 LNHNV and CDR2 YYDKDF come from the germline V gene (reference sequence). CDR3 sequence (DNA): TGTGCCACCAGCGGTTTACAGGGTCGGGACACTGAAGCTTTCTTT. This codes for CATSGLQGRDTEAFF.

The chain has TRBV7-2 and TRBJ2-7; D may be TRBD1 (5 bases). CDR1 SGHTA and CDR2 FQGNSA come from the germline V gene. CDR3 size: 13 residues. V shed 3 bases and J shed 6 bases, with 12 bases lying between them. CDR3 sequence reads: CASSFTQGSEQYV. In nucleotides, the CDR3 is TGTGCCAGCAGCTTTACTCAGGGTAGCGAGCAGTACGTC.

The chain recombines TRBV9 with TRBJ1-1; D not certain. The germline V and J ends were trimmed by 0 bases and 1 base, with 10 bases remaining between them. The CDR3 runs to 15 residues. Germline CDR1 reads SGDLS; CDR2 reads YYNGEE. The CDR3 spells CASSVVGLRNTEAFF. The CDR3 bases are TGTGCCAGCAGCGTAGTCGGGTTAAGGAACACTGAAGCTTTCTTT.

The V call is TRBV6-1, the J call TRBJ2-3; TRBD2 matches 10 bases. The J segment lost 5 bases and the V segment lost 5 bases, leaving 7 bases of the junction unmatched. The germline V gene encodes CDR1 MNHNS and CDR2 SASEGT. CDR3 length: 15 amino acids. The CDR3 reads CASSTSGRVGDTQYF. Written as DNA, the CDR3 is TGTGCCAGCAGTACAAGCGGGAGGGTAGGAGATACGCAGTATTTT.

This clonotype was observed a handful of times. The chain couples TRBV12-3 or TRBV12-4 to TRBJ1-5, with D unclear. This CDR3 has 14 residues. V was trimmed by 4 bases and J by 4 bases, leaving 11 bases between them. The CDR3 nucleotides read TGTGCCAGCAGTTATGGGCCGAATAATCAGCCCCAGCATTTT. As protein: CASSYGPNNQPQHF.

The sample holds many counts of this clonotype. J is TRBJ1-1 and V is TRBV20-1, with a tentative D call TRBD1 (5 bases). From germline, CDR1 is DFQATT and CDR2 SNEGSKA (reference sequence). The length of the CDR3 is 11 residues. The germline V and J ends were trimmed by 5 bases and 10 bases, with 14 bases remaining between them. The CDR3 sequence is CSAFPGTGAFF. DNA for the CDR3: TGCAGTGCTTTCCCAGGGACGGGAGCTTTCTTT.

This clonotype was seen a handful of times. The CDR3 sequence: CSAEESGSSYNEQFF. CDR3 bases: TGCAGTGCTGAGGAGAGCGGGAGCTCCTACAATGAGCAGTTCTTC. The V gene is TRBV20-1, the J gene TRBJ2-1, with TRBD2 matching over 8 bases. The CDR3 sequence is 15 residues long. Germline V gene data show CDR1 as DFQATT and CDR2 as SNEGSKA (reference sequence). J gave up 0 bases and V 5 bases, and 6 bases lay outside the gene matches.

This clonotype was observed a few times. The J gene is TRBJ2-1, the V gene TRBV5-1; D might be TRBD1 (5 bases). The V end was cut by 6 bases, the J end by 7 bases, with 17 bases between. CDR1 and CDR2 from the germline V gene are SGHRS and YFSETQ. The CDR3 totals 14 residues. The chain's CDR3 is CASNGQGWINEQFF. As DNA, the CDR3 is TGCGCCAGCAATGGGCAGGGTTGGATAAATGAGCAGTTCTTC. The variable domain in full, completed from reference TRBV5-1 and TRBJ2-1, reads KAGVTQTPRYLIKTRGQQVTLSCSPISGHRSVSWYQQTPGQGLQFLFEYFSETQRNKGNFPGRFSGRQFSNSRSEMNVSTLELGDSALYLCASNGQGWINEQFFGPGTRLTVL.

The sample holds one count of this clonotype. The chain carries TRBV7-8 and TRBJ1-1; a possible D gene is TRBD1 (5 bases). V dropped 0 bases and J dropped 0 bases, with 17 bases sitting between them. The germline V gene encodes CDR1 SGHVS and CDR2 FQNEAQ. The CDR3 runs 18 residues. The CDR3 DNA reads as TGTGCCAGCAGCTTAGCCGCGCGACAGAGGACTATGAACACTGAAGCTTTCTTT. Amino acid sequence: CASSLAARQRTMNTEAFF.

V usage is TRBV5-1 and J usage is TRBJ1-4, with TRBD1 matching 8 bases. Germline V lookup: CDR1 SGHRS, CDR2 YFSETQ. The trim removed 0 bases at V and 5 bases at J, leaving 6 bases unmatched. The CDR3 extends over 16 amino acids. The CDR3 DNA reads TGCGCCAGCAGCTTGGCCAACACAGGGGGGAATGAAAAACTGTTTTTT. It encodes CASSLANTGGNEKLFF.

This clonotype has a handful of counts. J is TRBJ1-2 and V is TRBV5-6; D remains ambiguous. Deletions cut 2 bases from V and 1 base from J, with 12 bases between. CDR3 size: 15 residues. Germline V CDR1 and CDR2: SGHDT, YYEEEE. The CDR3 DNA reads TGTGCCAGCAGCTTCCGACACGAGCTTAACTATGGCTACACCTTC. This sequence encodes CASSFRHELNYGYTF.

This clonotype was detected a few times. The J gene is TRBJ1-4, the V gene TRBV12-3 or TRBV12-4, with a tentative D call TRBD1 (5 bases). The V gene lost 6 bases and the J gene lost 7 bases, with 12 bases spanning the gap. There are 13 residues in the CDR3. The DNA of the CDR3 is TGTGCCAGCAGCTGGGGGAGGAGTGAAAAACTGTTTTTT. It encodes CASSWGRSEKLFF.

The J gene is TRBJ1-2, the V gene TRBV10-3; D not certain. This CDR3 is built from 13 residues. Per germline, CDR1 ENHRY and CDR2 SYGVKD. The germline V and J ends were trimmed by 4 bases and 4 bases, with 10 bases remaining between them. The CDR3 DNA reads TGTGCCATCAGTGTGGACGGACCCTATGGCTACACCTTC. This translates into CAISVDGPYGYTF.

This clonotype was detected only a few times. This chain links TRBV7-2 with TRBJ1-6, with D unclear. V lost 1 base, J lost 8 bases, and 9 bases lay in between. CDR3 length equals 14 residues. In germline, CDR1 is SGHTA, CDR2 FQGNSA. The CDR3 nucleotides read TGTGCCAGCAGCTTAGTTAAGTGGGATTCACCCCTCCACTTT. This translates into CASSLVKWDSPLHF. Full variable domain (missing parts from reference TRBV7-2 and TRBJ1-6): GAGVSQSPSNKVTEKGKDVELRCDPISGHTALYWYRQSLGQGLEFLIYFQGNSAPDKSGLPSDRFSAERTGGSVSTLTIQRTQQEDSAVYLCASSLVKWDSPLHFGNGTRLTVT.

The chain links TRBV24-1 to TRBJ2-6; 9 bases map to TRBD1. The CDR3 runs 18 residues. With 6 bases clipped from V and 4 bases from J, the junction kept 12 bases outside the gene matches. The V gene's germline CDR1 is KGHDR and CDR2 SFDVKD. The CDR3: CATSPRNRGRPGANVLTF. In DNA form, the CDR3 reads TGTGCCACCAGTCCGCGGAACAGGGGGCGACCCGGGGCCAACGTCCTGACTTTC.

Only a few counts were recorded for this clonotype. The junction departs from germline at one end; a sequencing error may be responsible. CDR3 sequence reads: CASSSRTSGSRDF. The CDR3, as DNA: TGTGCCAGCAGCTCAAGGACTAGCGGGAGCAGGGACTTC. This chain joins TRBV7-2 and TRBJ2-5, with 13 bases matching TRBD2. CDR1 is SGHTA and CDR2 is FQGNSA in the germline V gene. The length of the CDR3 is 13 residues.